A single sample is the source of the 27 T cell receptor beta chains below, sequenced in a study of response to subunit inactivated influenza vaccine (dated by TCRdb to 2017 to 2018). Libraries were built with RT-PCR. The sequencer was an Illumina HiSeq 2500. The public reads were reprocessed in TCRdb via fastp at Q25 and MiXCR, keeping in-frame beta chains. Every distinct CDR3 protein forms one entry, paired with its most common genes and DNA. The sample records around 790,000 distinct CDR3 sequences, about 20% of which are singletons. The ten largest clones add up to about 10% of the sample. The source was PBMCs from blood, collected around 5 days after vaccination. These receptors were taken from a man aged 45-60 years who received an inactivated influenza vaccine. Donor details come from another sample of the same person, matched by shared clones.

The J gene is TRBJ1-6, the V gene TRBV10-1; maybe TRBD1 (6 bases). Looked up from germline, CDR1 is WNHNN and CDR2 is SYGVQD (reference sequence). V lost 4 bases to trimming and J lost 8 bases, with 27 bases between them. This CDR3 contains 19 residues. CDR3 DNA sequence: TGCGCCAGCAGTGGTCCAGGGGAAGTCGTGATAGGGATCGATTCACCCCTCCACTTT. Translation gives CASSGPGEVVIGIDSPLHF.

Written as DNA, the CDR3 is TGTGCCAGCAGTGAAGCGGGGACAGGGGAATACAATCAGCCCCAGCATTTT. Translated: CASSEAGTGEYNQPQHF. V usage is TRBV6-1 and J usage is TRBJ1-5; the match to TRBD1 covers 10 bases. The V gene's germline CDR1 is MNHNS and CDR2 SASEGT. V was clipped by 0 bases and J by 3 bases; unmatched bases: 5. This CDR3 comprises 17 residues.

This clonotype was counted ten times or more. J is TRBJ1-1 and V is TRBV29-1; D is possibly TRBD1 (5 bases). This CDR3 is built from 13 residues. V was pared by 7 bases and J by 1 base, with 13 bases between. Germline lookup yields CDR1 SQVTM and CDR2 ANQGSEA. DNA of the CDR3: TGCAGCGCCACGCAGGGAACGAACACTGAAGCTTTCTTT. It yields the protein CSATQGTNTEAFF. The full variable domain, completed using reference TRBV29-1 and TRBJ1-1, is SAVISQKPSRDICQRGTSLTIQCQVDSQVTMMFWYRQQPGQSLTLIATANQGSEATYESGFVIDKFPISRPNLTFSTLTVSNMSPEDSSIYLCSATQGTNTEAFFGQGTRLTVV.

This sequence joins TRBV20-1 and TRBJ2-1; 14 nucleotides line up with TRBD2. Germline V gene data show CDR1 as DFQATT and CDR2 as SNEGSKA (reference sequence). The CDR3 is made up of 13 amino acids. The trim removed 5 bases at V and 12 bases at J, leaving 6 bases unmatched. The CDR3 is CSAPGLAGDWQFF. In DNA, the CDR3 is TGCAGTGCTCCGGGACTAGCGGGAGATTGGCAGTTCTTC.

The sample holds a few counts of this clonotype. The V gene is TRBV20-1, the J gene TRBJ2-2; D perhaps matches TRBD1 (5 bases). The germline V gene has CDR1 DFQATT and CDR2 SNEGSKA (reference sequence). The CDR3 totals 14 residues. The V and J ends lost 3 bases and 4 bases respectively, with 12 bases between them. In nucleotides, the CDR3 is TGCAGTGCTAGGGATCAGGGCCTCACCGGGGAGCTGTTTTTT. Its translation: CSARDQGLTGELFF.

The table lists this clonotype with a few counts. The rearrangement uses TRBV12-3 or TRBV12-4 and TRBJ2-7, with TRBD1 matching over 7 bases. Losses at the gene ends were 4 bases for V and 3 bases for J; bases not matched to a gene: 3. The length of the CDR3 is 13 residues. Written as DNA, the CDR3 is TGTGCCAGCAGTTCTACAGGGGACTACGAGCAGTACTTC. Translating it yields CASSSTGDYEQYF.

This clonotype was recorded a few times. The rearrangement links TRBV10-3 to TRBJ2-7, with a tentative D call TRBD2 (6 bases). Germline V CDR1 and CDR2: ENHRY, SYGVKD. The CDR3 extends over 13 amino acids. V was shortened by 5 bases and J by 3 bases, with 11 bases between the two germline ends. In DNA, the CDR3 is TGTGCCATCAGTTCTCGGGGGTTCTACGAGCAGTACTTC. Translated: CAISSRGFYEQYF.

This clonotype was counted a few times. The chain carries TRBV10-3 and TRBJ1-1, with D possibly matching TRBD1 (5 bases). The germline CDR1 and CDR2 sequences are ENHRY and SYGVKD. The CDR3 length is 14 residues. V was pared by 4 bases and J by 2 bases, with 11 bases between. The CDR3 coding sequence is TGTGCCATCAGTGTCACAGGAGGCAACACTGAAGCTTTCTTT. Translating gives CAISVTGGNTEAFF.

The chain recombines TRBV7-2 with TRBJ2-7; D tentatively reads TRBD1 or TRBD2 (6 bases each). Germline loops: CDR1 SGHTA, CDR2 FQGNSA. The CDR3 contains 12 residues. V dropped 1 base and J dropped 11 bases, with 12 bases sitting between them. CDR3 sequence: CASSLVRGAEYF. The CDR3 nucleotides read TGTGCCAGCAGCTTAGTTAGGGGGGCCGAGTACTTC.

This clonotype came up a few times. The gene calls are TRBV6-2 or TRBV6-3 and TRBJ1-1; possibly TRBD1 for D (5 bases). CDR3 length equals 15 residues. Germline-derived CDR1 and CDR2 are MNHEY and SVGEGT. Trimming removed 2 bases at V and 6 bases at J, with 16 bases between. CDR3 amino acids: CASSYQQGGGSEAFF. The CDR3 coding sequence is TGTGCCAGCAGTTACCAGCAGGGAGGTGGTTCTGAAGCTTTCTTT.

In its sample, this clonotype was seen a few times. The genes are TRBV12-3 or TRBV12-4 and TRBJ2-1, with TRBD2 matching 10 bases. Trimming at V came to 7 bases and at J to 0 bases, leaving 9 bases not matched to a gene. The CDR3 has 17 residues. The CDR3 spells CASIKTSGFSSYNEQFF. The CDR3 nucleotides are TGTGCCAGCATCAAGACTAGCGGGTTTAGCTCCTACAATGAGCAGTTCTTC.

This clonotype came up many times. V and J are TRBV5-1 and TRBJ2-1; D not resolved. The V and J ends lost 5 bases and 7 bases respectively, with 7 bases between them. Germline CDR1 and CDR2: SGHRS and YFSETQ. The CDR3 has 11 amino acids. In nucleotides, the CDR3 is TGCGCCAGCAGGACGAGTAATGAGCAGTTCTTC. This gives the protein CASRTSNEQFF.

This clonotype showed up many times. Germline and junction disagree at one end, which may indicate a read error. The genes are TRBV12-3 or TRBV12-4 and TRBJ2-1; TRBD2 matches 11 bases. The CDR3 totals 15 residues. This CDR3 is CASSIAGGLRNEQFF. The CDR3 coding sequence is TGTGCCAGCAGTATAGCGGGGGGGTTAAGAAATGAGCAGTTCTTC.

The CDR3 reads CASRSTGRGTPLHF. The CDR3 DNA reads as TGCGCCAGCAGATCCACAGGGCGCGGGACACCCCTCCACTTT. This chain links TRBV5-1 with TRBJ1-6; possibly TRBD1 for D (6 bases). The CDR3 extends over 14 amino acids. Per the germline V gene, CDR1 is SGHRS and CDR2 is YFSETQ. Trimming removed 5 bases at V and 11 bases at J, with 17 bases between.

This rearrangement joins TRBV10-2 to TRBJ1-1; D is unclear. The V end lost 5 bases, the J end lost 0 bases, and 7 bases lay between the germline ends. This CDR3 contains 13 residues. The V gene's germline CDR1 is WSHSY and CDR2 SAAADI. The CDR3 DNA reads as TGCGCCAGCAGTTCACTGATGAACACTGAAGCTTTCTTT. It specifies CASSSLMNTEAFF.

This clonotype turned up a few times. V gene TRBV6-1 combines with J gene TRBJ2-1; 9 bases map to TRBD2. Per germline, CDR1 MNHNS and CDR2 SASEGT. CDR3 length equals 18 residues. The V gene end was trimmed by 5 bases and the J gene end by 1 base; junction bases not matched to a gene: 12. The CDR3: CASSPRGASGVSYNEQFF. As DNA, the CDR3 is TGTGCCAGCAGTCCGAGGGGAGCTAGCGGGGTTTCCTACAATGAGCAGTTCTTC.

In nucleotides, the CDR3 is TGCGCCAGCAGCTTGGGGGGGTGGGGTATCACTGAAGCTTTCTTT. Its translation: CASSLGGWGITEAFF. This chain links TRBV5-1 with TRBJ1-1, with a tentative D call TRBD1 (5 bases). Germline V gene data show CDR1 as SGHRS and CDR2 as YFSETQ. Between the trimmed V and J ends, which lost 0 bases and 4 bases, there was a span of 13 bases. The CDR3 runs 15 residues.

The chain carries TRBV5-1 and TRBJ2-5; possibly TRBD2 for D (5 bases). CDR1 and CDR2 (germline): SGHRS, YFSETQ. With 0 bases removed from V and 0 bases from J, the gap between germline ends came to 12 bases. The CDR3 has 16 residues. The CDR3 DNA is TGCGCCAGCAGCTTGGGCGGTCGGGGTTACCAAGAGACCCAGTACTTC. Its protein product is CASSLGGRGYQETQYF.

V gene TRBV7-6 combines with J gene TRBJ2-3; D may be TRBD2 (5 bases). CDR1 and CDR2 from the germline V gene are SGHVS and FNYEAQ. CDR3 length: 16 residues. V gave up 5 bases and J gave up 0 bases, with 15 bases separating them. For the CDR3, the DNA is TGTGCCAGCAGCCCTTATTCGGGGAGTAGCACAGATACGCAGTATTTT. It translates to CASSPYSGSSTDTQYF.

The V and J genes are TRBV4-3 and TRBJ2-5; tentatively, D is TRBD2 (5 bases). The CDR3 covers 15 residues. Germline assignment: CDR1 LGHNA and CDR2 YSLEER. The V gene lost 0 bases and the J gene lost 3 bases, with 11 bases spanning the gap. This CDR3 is CASSQDLTGEETQYF. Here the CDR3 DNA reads TGCGCCAGCAGCCAAGATCTTACCGGGGAAGAGACCCAGTACTTC.

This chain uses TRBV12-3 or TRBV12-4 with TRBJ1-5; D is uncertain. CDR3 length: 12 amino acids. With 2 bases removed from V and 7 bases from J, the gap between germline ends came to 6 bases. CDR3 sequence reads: CASSLTGQPQHF. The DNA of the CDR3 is TGTGCCAGCAGTTTAACTGGGCAGCCCCAGCATTTT.

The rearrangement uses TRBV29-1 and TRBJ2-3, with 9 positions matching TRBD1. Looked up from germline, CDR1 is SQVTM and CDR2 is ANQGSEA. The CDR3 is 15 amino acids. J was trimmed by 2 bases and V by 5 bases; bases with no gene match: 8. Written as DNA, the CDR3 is TGCAGCGTTCCCACCGGGACAGGGAACACAGATACGCAGTATTTT. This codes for CSVPTGTGNTDTQYF.

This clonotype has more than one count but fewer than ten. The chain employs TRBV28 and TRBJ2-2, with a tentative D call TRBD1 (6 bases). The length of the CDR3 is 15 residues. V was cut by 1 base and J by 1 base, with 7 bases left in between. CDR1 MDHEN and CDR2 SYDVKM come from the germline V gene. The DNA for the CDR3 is TGTGCCAGCAGTTTATACAGGGAGAACACCGGGGAGCTGTTTTTT. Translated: CASSLYRENTGELFF.

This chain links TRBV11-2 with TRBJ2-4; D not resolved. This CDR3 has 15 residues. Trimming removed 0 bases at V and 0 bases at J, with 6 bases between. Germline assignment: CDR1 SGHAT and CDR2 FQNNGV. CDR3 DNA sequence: TGTGCCAGCAGCTTAGAGCGACTAGCCAAAAACATTCAGTACTTC. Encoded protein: CASSLERLAKNIQYF.

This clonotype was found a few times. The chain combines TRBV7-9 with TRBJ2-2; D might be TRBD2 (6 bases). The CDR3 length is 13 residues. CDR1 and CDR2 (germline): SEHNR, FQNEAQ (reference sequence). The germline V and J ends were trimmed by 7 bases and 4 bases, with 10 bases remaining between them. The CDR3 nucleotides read TGTGCCAGCACCCAGGAGGGCACCGGGGAGCTGTTTTTT. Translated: CASTQEGTGELFF.

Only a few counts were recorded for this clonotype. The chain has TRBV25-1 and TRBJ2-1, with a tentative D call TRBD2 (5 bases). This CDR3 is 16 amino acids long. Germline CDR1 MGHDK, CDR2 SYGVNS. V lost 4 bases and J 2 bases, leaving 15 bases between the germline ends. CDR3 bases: TGTGCCAGCAGTGTTTTCGTGGGAGCAACCTACAATGAGCAGTTCTTC. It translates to CASSVFVGATYNEQFF.

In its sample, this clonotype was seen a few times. The DNA for the CDR3 is TGTGCCAGCAATTCTGGAAGAGACGAGACCCAGTACTTC. This translates into CASNSGRDETQYF. V and J are TRBV27 and TRBJ2-5; D gene ambiguous. Germline V lookup: CDR1 MNHEY, CDR2 SMNVEV (reference sequence). V was cut by 7 bases and J by 5 bases, with 14 bases left in between. The CDR3 covers 13 residues.